Each of the 25 T cell receptor beta chains below was sequenced from the same sample in a study of spatial heterogeneity in lung cancer. One entry per CDR3 protein, called by TCRdb with MiXCR from the 5' RACE reads. This repertoire shows approximately 12,000 distinct CDR3 sequences, over 5% found once; its top ten account for about 40%. Time point meaning: sample taken at primary tumor resection. From tumor, nontumor lung or frozen PBMC, whole RNA was taken unsorted for sequencing. The specimen comprised lung tumor tissue, sampled at surgery. Receptors were obtained from a human donor with early-stage non-small cell lung cancer.

Note on this clonotype: Because the library targeted alpha chains, this beta chain is an off-target read whose size means little. V is TRBV19 and J is TRBJ1-4, with D tentatively TRBD1 (5 bases). This CDR3 contains 15 residues. Between the trimmed V and J ends, which lost 5 bases and 3 bases, there was a span of 13 bases. CDR1 and CDR2 from the germline V gene are LNHDA and SQIVND (reference sequence). The CDR3 sequence: CASSPFGGANEKLFF. As DNA, the CDR3 is TGTGCCAGTAGTCCTTTTGGGGGGGCTAATGAAAAACTGTTTTTT.

This clonotype was seen at least ten times. Because the library targeted alpha chains, this beta chain is an off-target read whose size means little. V gene TRBV13 combines with J gene TRBJ1-4, with a weak D call TRBD1 (6 bases). CDR1 and CDR2 from the germline V gene are PRHDT and FYEKMQ (reference sequence). This CDR3 is built from 19 residues. The V end was cut by 5 bases, the J end by 0 bases, with 22 bases between. The CDR3 is CASSVTTGGWGPTNEKLFF. Here the CDR3 DNA reads TGTGCCAGCAGCGTGACCACCGGGGGATGGGGGCCAACTAATGAAAAACTGTTTTTT.

This clonotype has at least ten counts. This beta chain is an off-target read within a library intended for alpha chains, so its frequency means little. The chain is built from TRBV11-2 and TRBJ2-2, with D possibly being TRBD1 (6 bases). The CDR3 is 15 residues long. Looked up from germline, CDR1 is SGHAT and CDR2 is FQNNGV. Trimming took 5 bases from V and 4 from J, leaving 14 bases between them. CDR3 nucleotides: TGTGCCAGCAGCGGGTCAGGGGATCGCACCGGGGAGCTGTTTTTT. Residues: CASSGSGDRTGELFF. Looking up the rest from reference TRBV11-2 and TRBJ2-2 gives the full variable domain: EAGVAQSPRYKIIEKRQSVAFWCNPISGHATLYWYQQILGQGPKLLIQFQNNGVVDDSQLPKDRFSAERLKGVDSTLKIQPAKLEDSAVYLCASSGSGDRTGELFFGEGSRLTVL.

Worth noting for this clonotype: The library was designed around alpha chains, so this beta chain is a stray read whose abundance carries little weight. This chain uses TRBV18 with TRBJ1-4; perhaps TRBD1 as D (6 bases). The ends were cut back, 0 bases at V and 9 bases at J, with 11 bases in the middle. The CDR3 is 14 residues long. CDR1 KGHSH and CDR2 LQKENI come from the germline V gene. CDR3 sequence (DNA): TGTGCCAGCTCACCACCGGCGGACAGCCAAAAACTGTTTTTT. It codes for CASSPPADSQKLFF. Full variable domain (missing parts from reference TRBV18 and TRBJ1-4): NAGVMQNPRHLVRRRGQEARLRCSPMKGHSHVYWYRQLPEEGLKFMVYLQKENIIDESGMPKERFSAEFPKEGPSILRIQQVVRGDSAAYFCASSPPADSQKLFFGSGTQLSVL.

This clonotype was counted many times. Being off target in a library aimed at alpha chains, this beta chain has a size of little meaning. The rearrangement links TRBV5-1 to TRBJ2-1, with 8 bases aligning to TRBD2. With 0 bases clipped from V and 8 bases from J, the junction kept 10 bases outside the gene matches. The CDR3 is 16 amino acids. Germline V gene lookup returns CDR1 SGHRS and CDR2 YFSETQ. The CDR3, as DNA: TGCGCCAGCAGCTTGGAGTGGGTAGCGGGGTATCATGAGCAGTTCTTC. This gives the protein CASSLEWVAGYHEQFF.

This clonotype was found many times. This beta chain slipped into a library made for alpha chains as a stray read, so its size is not meaningful. The rearrangement joins TRBV7-3 to TRBJ1-1; D is unresolved. Trimming left V 2 bases short and J 5 bases short, with 12 bases between. The germline CDR1 and CDR2 sequences are SGHTA and FQGTGA. This CDR3 region has 14 residues. The CDR3 DNA reads as TGTGCCAGCAGCTTACGTCCGGGAATAACTGAAGCTTTCTTT. Encoded protein: CASSLRPGITEAFF.

A remark on this clonotype: Being off target in a library aimed at alpha chains, this beta chain has a size of little meaning. The chain employs TRBV20-1 and TRBJ2-2; no reliable D call. Germline assignment: CDR1 DFQATT and CDR2 SNEGSKA (reference sequence). The V gene lost 0 bases and the J gene lost 7 bases, with 15 bases spanning the gap. CDR3 length equals 15 residues. The CDR3 region has the DNA TGCAGTGCTAGAGATCTCGGAGACGGCGGCGGGGAGCTGTTTTTT. Encoded protein: CSARDLGDGGGELFF.

This clonotype was found a few times. Found in a library prepared for alpha chains, this beta chain is an off-target read, and its abundance has little meaning. V gene TRBV2 combines with J gene TRBJ1-4; a possible D gene is TRBD1 (5 bases). Germline CDR1 reads SNHLY; CDR2 reads FYNNEI. The CDR3 is 13 amino acids. V lost 4 bases to trimming and J lost 7 bases, with 10 bases between them. The CDR3 region has the DNA TGTGCCAGCAGTGCACTCGGGGGTGAAAAACTGTTTTTT. It specifies CASSALGGEKLFF.

This clonotype was recorded at least ten times. Being off target in a library aimed at alpha chains, this beta chain has a size of little meaning. The V gene is TRBV7-9, the J gene TRBJ1-2; D remains unclear. CDR1 and CDR2 from the germline V gene are SEHNR and FQNEAQ (reference sequence). Trimming stripped 3 bases from V and 10 bases from J, with 15 bases between. The CDR3 consists of 13 residues. Here the CDR3 DNA reads TGTGCCAGCAGCTTGCAGGCGGGATCGGACTACACCTTC. It specifies CASSLQAGSDYTF.

This clonotype was found many times. This beta chain is off target for a library built for alpha chains, so its abundance means little. This rearrangement joins TRBV19 to TRBJ2-6, with 9 bases identical to TRBD1. This CDR3 region has 21 residues. CDR1 is LNHDA and CDR2 is SQIVND in the germline V gene (reference sequence). The J segment lost 4 bases and the V segment lost 0 bases, leaving 16 bases of the junction unmatched. Written as DNA, the CDR3 is TGTGCCAGTAGTATAGATCGGTTAAGGGACAGGGATCAAGCGGGGGCCAACGTCCTGACTTTC. This sequence encodes CASSIDRLRDRDQAGANVLTF.

Many counts were recorded for this clonotype. This beta chain appears as a stray read in a library generated for alpha chains; its size is not informative. This chain links TRBV11-2 with TRBJ2-1; D remains unclear. V lost 7 bases and J lost 0, with 10 bases in between. Per germline, CDR1 SGHAT and CDR2 FQNNGV. This CDR3 has 14 residues. The CDR3 here is CASTDRSSYNEQFF. In DNA, the CDR3 is TGTGCCAGCACCGATAGGAGCTCCTACAATGAGCAGTTCTTC.

This clonotype has ten or more counts. This beta chain represents an off-target read in a library built for alpha chains; its size is of limited meaning. The chain is built from TRBV5-4 and TRBJ2-3; possible D gene TRBD1, 6 bases. V was cut by 7 bases and J by 5 bases, with 14 bases left in between. The CDR3 contains 13 residues. From germline, CDR1 is SGHNT and CDR2 YYREEE (reference sequence). The CDR3 DNA reads as TGTGCCAGCGCTACAGGGTTAATAGATACGCAGTATTTT. Translation: CASATGLIDTQYF.

This clonotype was counted ten times or more. The library was prepared for alpha chains; this beta chain is a stray read, so its frequency means little. The chain is built from TRBV4-1 and TRBJ2-1; 8 positions match TRBD2. J gave up 7 bases and V 1 base, and 3 bases lay outside the gene matches. CDR1 is MGHRA, CDR2 YSYEKL, per germline. There are 14 residues in the CDR3. CDR3 residues: CASSQVGTRNEQFF. The CDR3 DNA follows: TGCGCCAGCAGCCAAGTCGGGACTAGAAATGAGCAGTTCTTC.

The sample holds many counts of this clonotype. Since it is a stray read in a library aimed at alpha chains, this beta chain has a size that is not meaningful. The rearrangement uses TRBV5-1 and TRBJ2-3; D possibly corresponds to TRBD2 (6 bases). Germline CDR1 and CDR2: SGHRS and YFSETQ. This CDR3 contains 13 residues. V was pared by 3 bases and J by 2 bases, with 7 bases between. CDR3 bases: TGCGCCAGCAGCTGGGACTTCACAGATACGCAGTATTTT. It codes for CASSWDFTDTQYF.

This clonotype was recorded many times. This beta chain represents an off-target read in a library built for alpha chains; its size is of limited meaning. V usage is TRBV11-2 and J usage is TRBJ1-1, with no clear D. Trimming took off 5 bases at V and 4 bases at J, with 17 bases between the two ends. The germline gives CDR1 SGHAT, CDR2 FQNNGV. The CDR3 has 15 amino acids. The CDR3 sequence: CASSPPYVRATEAFF. CDR3 DNA: TGTGCCAGCAGCCCACCATACGTTCGGGCCACTGAAGCTTTCTTT.

Remarks on this clonotype: With the library built for alpha chains, this beta chain is off target and its frequency is not meaningful. The CDR3 DNA sequence: TGTGCCTGGAGTCCCCGGAGGACTAGCGGGAACAATGAGCAGTTCTTC. Residues: CAWSPRRTSGNNEQFF. The chain joins TRBV30 to TRBJ2-1; 12 positions match TRBD2. The V and J ends lost 2 bases and 5 bases, in that order; junction bases with no gene match: 7. Germline V gives CDR1 GTSNPN, CDR2 SVGIG (reference sequence). This CDR3 has 16 amino acids.

There are many counts of this clonotype. Because the library targeted alpha chains, this beta chain is an off-target read whose size means little. V gene TRBV3-1 combines with J gene TRBJ1-5, with TRBD1 matching 7 bases. Germline loops: CDR1 LGHDT, CDR2 YNNKEL (reference sequence). This CDR3 is built from 14 residues. V lost 4 bases and J lost 6; bases outside the gene matches: 6. CDR3 amino acids: CASSRRGQSQPQHF. CDR3 DNA sequence: TGTGCCAGCAGCCGAAGGGGACAGAGTCAGCCCCAGCATTTT.

By share of the sample, this clonotype is medium-sized. Little can be read into the size of this beta chain, an off-target read in a library designed for alpha chains. The chain links TRBV20-1 to TRBJ2-2, with a weak D call TRBD2 (6 bases). CDR1 is DFQATT and CDR2 is SNEGSKA in the germline V gene (reference sequence). The CDR3 runs 15 residues. V lost 3 bases, J lost 4 bases, and 15 bases lay in between. The CDR3 DNA follows: TGCAGTGCTAGTGCAGCGGGCGGTATCACCGGGGAGCTGTTTTTT. As protein: CSASAAGGITGELFF.

This clonotype was counted many times. A library made for alpha chains picked up this beta chain off target, so its size means little. V gene TRBV7-9 combines with J gene TRBJ1-4, with D maybe TRBD1 (5 bases). The length of the CDR3 is 15 residues. The V end was cut by 4 bases, the J end by 7 bases, with 16 bases between. In germline, CDR1 is SEHNR, CDR2 FQNEAQ (reference sequence). CDR3 nucleotides: TGTGCCAGCAGCTCCCTTGGGGGAGATGGTGAAAAACTGTTTTTT. It is translated as CASSSLGGDGEKLFF. The whole variable domain, remainder taken from reference TRBV7-9 and TRBJ1-4, is DTGVSQNPRHKITKRGQNVTFRCDPISEHNRLYWYRQTLGQGPEFLTYFQNEAQLEKSRLLSDRFSAERPKGSFSTLEIQRTEQGDSAMYLCASSSLGGDGEKLFFGSGTQLSVL.

In this sample, this clonotype turned up many times. This beta chain is off target for a library built for alpha chains, so its abundance means little. The genes are TRBV12-3 or TRBV12-4 and TRBJ2-1, with TRBD2 matching over 7 bases. Trimming cost V 6 bases and J 5 bases; bases outside gene matches: 7. This CDR3 comprises 14 residues. The CDR3 DNA follows: TGTGCCAGCAGGCTAGCGGTCAAACACAATGAGCAGTTCTTC. Translation: CASRLAVKHNEQFF.

This clonotype was counted at least ten times. In a library made to pick up alpha chains, this beta chain is a stray read with a size that means little. This chain joins TRBV7-6 and TRBJ2-7; D is possibly TRBD2 (6 bases). CDR3 length: 13 residues. The V and J ends lost 1 base and 4 bases respectively, with 8 bases between them. The germline V gene encodes CDR1 SGHVS and CDR2 FNYEAQ. In DNA form, the CDR3 reads TGTGCCAGCAGCTTAGACGGGGGTTACGAGCAGTACTTC. This translates into CASSLDGGYEQYF.

This clonotype has ten or more counts. In a library made to pick up alpha chains, this beta chain is a stray read with a size that means little. This chain connects TRBV4-3 to TRBJ2-3; TRBD2 aligns across 9 bases. The J segment lost 4 bases and the V segment lost 0 bases, leaving 8 bases of the junction unmatched. Germline CDR1 LGHNA, CDR2 YSLEER. This CDR3 has 17 amino acids. Written as DNA, the CDR3 is TGCGCCAGCAGCCAAGATCCCCCTAGCGGGGAGTCAGATACGCAGTATTTT. This gives the protein CASSQDPPSGESDTQYF.

This clonotype showed up just a few times. The library was prepared for alpha chains; this beta chain is a stray read, so its frequency means little. This chain connects TRBV7-2 to TRBJ1-2; D perhaps matches TRBD1 (6 bases). This CDR3 comprises 16 residues. CDR1 is SGHTA and CDR2 is FQGNSA in the germline V gene. With 3 bases removed from V and 4 bases from J, the gap between germline ends came to 18 bases. Here the CDR3 DNA reads TGTGCCAGCAGCTTGTCATTCGACAGGTCTAGCTATGGCTACACCTTC. It specifies CASSLSFDRSSYGYTF.

The sample holds many counts of this clonotype. Since the library was made to target alpha chains, this beta chain is a stray read and its abundance is not meaningful. J is TRBJ2-2 and V is TRBV4-2; 7 bases are shared with TRBD2. The CDR3 has 16 residues. The germline V gene has CDR1 LGHNA and CDR2 YNFKEQ. V was clipped by 1 base and J by 0 bases; unmatched bases: 2. In DNA, the CDR3 is TGTGCCAGCAGCCAAGGGCTAGCGGCGAACACCGGGGAGCTGTTTTTT. This translates into CASSQGLAANTGELFF.

This clonotype was recorded at least ten times. Since the library was made to target alpha chains, this beta chain is a stray read and its abundance is not meaningful. This chain uses TRBV9 with TRBJ1-3, with D perhaps matching TRBD1 (5 bases). CDR3 length: 15 amino acids. The V end was cut by 0 bases, the J end by 4 bases, with 11 bases between. Germline loops: CDR1 SGDLS, CDR2 YYNGEE. The CDR3 reads CASSVGPGSGNTIYF. In DNA, the CDR3 is TGTGCCAGCAGCGTAGGTCCAGGGTCCGGAAACACCATATATTTT.